One and the same sample provided the 16 T cell receptor beta chains below, sequenced in a study of glioma-infiltrating T cells after dendritic cell vaccination. Assay used: immunoSEQ multiplex PCR; TCRdb lists only in-frame clones, some missing. The sample contains 85,000 to 95,000 clones, 80% to 90% of which appear only once. The input for sequencing was blood, taken before dendritic cell vaccination. Receptors originate from a human donor with glioblastoma.

The chain joins TRBV10-3 to TRBJ1-2; maybe TRBD1 (6 bases). Per germline, CDR1 ENHRY and CDR2 SYGVKD. This CDR3 is 17 amino acids long. Trimming left V 0 bases short and J 0 bases short, with 14 bases between. The CDR3 protein is CAISESQGPTANYGYTF. CDR3 sequence (DNA): TGTGCCATCAGTGAGTCTCAGGGGCCCACGGCTAACTATGGCTACACCTTC.

The chain carries TRBV5-6 and TRBJ2-5, with D maybe TRBD2 (5 bases). The J call is doubtful: the DNA matches TRBJ2-7 better. CDR1 and CDR2 (germline): SGHDT, YYEEEE. The CDR3 length is 12 residues. The CDR3, as DNA: TGTGCCAGCAGCTTGGGCGGGTACGAGCAGTACTTC. This translates into CASSLGGYEQYF.

This clone appeared a few times. The genes are TRBV5-6 and TRBJ2-1, with TRBD2 identical over 9 bases. J lost 8 bases, V lost 4 bases, and 13 bases had no gene match. Germline CDR1 is SGHDT and CDR2 is YYEEEE. The CDR3 loop spans 16 amino acids. In nucleotides, the CDR3 is TGTGCCAGCAGCCCGACAGGGTCAGCGGGAGGTTATGAGCAGTTCTTC. This gives the protein CASSPTGSAGGYEQFF.

This clone turned up a few times. A far larger clone is only one base removed, so a read error is likely. Other DNA sequences in the same sample also yield this CDR3. The CDR3 DNA follows: TGTGCCAGCAGCCAAGAATCGGGTAACACTGAAGCTTTCTTT. It translates to CASSQESGNTEAFF. The chain recombines TRBV7-9 with TRBJ1-1, with D unclear. The CDR3 extends over 14 amino acids. CDR1 and CDR2 (germline): SEHNR, FQNEAQ (reference sequence). Trimming pared 5 bases from V and 2 bases from J, leaving 12 bases between.

The chain combines TRBV5-1 with TRBJ1-2; tentatively, D is TRBD1 (6 bases). The ends were cut back, 4 bases at V and 4 bases at J, with 14 bases in the middle. Germline lookup yields CDR1 SGHRS and CDR2 YFSETQ. The CDR3 has 14 residues. CDR3 bases: TGCGCCAGCAGCCTCCCACAGGGAACCTATGGCTACACCTTC. It is translated as CASSLPQGTYGYTF.

The CDR3 nucleotides are TGTGCCAGCAGCCAGACGGGTTTTACTGAAGCTTTCTTT. Its protein product is CASSQTGFTEAFF. The chain recombines TRBV5-6 with TRBJ1-1; D uncertain. V shed 4 bases and J shed 5 bases, with 12 bases lying between them. This CDR3 is built from 13 residues. Germline CDR1 SGHDT, CDR2 YYEEEE.

The chain is built from TRBV19 and TRBJ2-3; D call uncertain. Germline CDR1 reads LNHDA; CDR2 reads SQIVND (reference sequence). Trimming took 2 bases from V and 5 from J, leaving 5 bases between them. This CDR3 is built from 12 residues. The CDR3 region has the DNA TGTGCCAGTAGTATACGTAGAGATACGCAGTATTTT. Protein sequence: CASSIRRDTQYF.

The sample holds one count of this clone. The chain joins TRBV30 to TRBJ1-1; D remains ambiguous. Germline loops: CDR1 GTSNPN, CDR2 SVGIG (reference sequence). Trimming removed 6 bases from V and 6 bases from J, with 20 bases in between. CDR3 length equals 14 residues. The CDR3 coding sequence is TGTGCCTGTCAGTCGGGTCAATCATTCGCTGAAGCTTTCTTT. Protein: CACQSGQSFAEAFF. Combining the CDR3 with reference TRBV30 and TRBJ1-1 gives the whole variable domain SQTIHQWPATLVQPVGSPLSLECTVEGTSNPNLYWYRQAAGRGLQLLFYSVGIGQISSEVPQNLSASRPQDRQFILSSKKLLLSDSGFYLCACQSGQSFAEAFFGQGTRLTVV.

The chain uses TRBV19 and TRBJ2-7, with 11 bases that match TRBD2. V was clipped by 6 bases and J by 9 bases; unmatched bases: 7. Germline V CDR1 and CDR2: LNHDA, SQIVND (reference sequence). This CDR3 is 13 amino acids long. This CDR3 reads CASRNSGGAVQYF. The CDR3 DNA is TGTGCCAGTAGGAATAGCGGGGGGGCTGTGCAGTACTTC.

The V gene is TRBV28, the J gene TRBJ2-7; the match to TRBD1 covers 8 bases. Germline CDR1 MDHEN, CDR2 SYDVKM. V trimming: 6 bases; J trimming: 8 bases; junction bases outside the gene matches: 15. The CDR3 runs to 15 residues. As DNA, the CDR3 is TGTGCCAGCAGCCTGCTGGGACAGGAAACCTATAAGCAGTACTTC. Translated: CASSLLGQETYKQYF.

This chain joins TRBV11-2 and TRBJ1-4; perhaps TRBD1 as D (5 bases). Germline values: CDR1 SGHAT, CDR2 FQNNGV. V was clipped by 5 bases and J by 4 bases, with 17 bases between them. CDR3 length: 16 residues. The CDR3 sequence is CASSVTRGDFNEKLFF. In DNA, the CDR3 is TGTGCCAGCAGCGTAACCCGGGGGGACTTTAATGAAAAACTGTTTTTT.

The chain carries TRBV7-2 and TRBJ2-7; TRBD2 matches 15 bases. Germline trimming cut 1 base from V and 3 bases from J; bases unmatched to any gene: 10. The CDR3 extends over 19 amino acids. Per germline, CDR1 SGHTA and CDR2 FQGNSA. The CDR3, as DNA: TGTGCCAGCAGCTTAGAAGGACTAGCGGGGGGGCTTAGTTTCTACGAGCAGTACTTC. Translating it yields CASSLEGLAGGLSFYEQYF.

V gene TRBV5-6 combines with J gene TRBJ1-1; D gene unclear. Trimming pared 6 bases from V and 3 bases from J, leaving 18 bases between. The CDR3 runs 15 residues. Looked up from germline, CDR1 is SGHDT and CDR2 is YYEEEE. The CDR3 sequence: CASTRYRARDTEAFF. The CDR3, as DNA: TGTGCCAGCACCCGATACCGAGCGCGAGACACTGAAGCTTTCTTT. Together with reference TRBV5-6 and TRBJ1-1, the CDR3 gives the full variable domain: DAGVTQSPTHLIKTRGQQVTLRCSPKSGHDTVSWYQQALGQGPQFIFQYYEEEERQRGNFPDRFSGHQFPNYSSELNVNALLLGDSALYLCASTRYRARDTEAFFGQGTRLTVV.

The chain uses TRBV6-5 and TRBJ1-1; 7 bases line up with TRBD1. Looked up from germline, CDR1 is MNHEY and CDR2 is SVGAGI. There are 12 residues in the CDR3. V gave up 6 bases and J gave up 8 bases; unmatched junction bases: 6. CDR3 in amino acids: CASSPGGGEAFF. The CDR3 DNA follows: TGTGCCAGCAGCCCAGGGGGTGGGGAAGCTTTCTTT.

This clone has only one observation. J is TRBJ2-5 and V is TRBV5-1, with 12 bases that match TRBD2. In germline, CDR1 is SGHRS, CDR2 YFSETQ. The CDR3 is 16 residues long. J gave up 5 bases and V 3 bases, and 8 bases lay outside the gene matches. The CDR3: CASSSGLAGTGETQYF. In DNA form, the CDR3 reads TGCGCCAGCAGCTCAGGACTAGCGGGAACTGGGGAGACCCAGTACTTC.

The rearrangement uses TRBV27 and TRBJ2-7, with TRBD2 matching over 9 bases. V trimming: 4 bases; J trimming: 5 bases; junction bases outside the gene matches: 9. Germline loops: CDR1 MNHEY, CDR2 SMNVEV (reference sequence). The CDR3 spans 15 residues. CDR3 nucleotide sequence: TGTGCCAGCAGTTCGTCGGCGGGAGGGCTGGACGAGCAGTACTTC. Translating gives CASSSSAGGLDEQYF.